This T cell receptor beta chain was observed in a study of blood T cell repertoires in COVID-19. On the study more broadly: Spain, Italy and the United States supplied samples that represented acute and convalescent COVID-19. Nucleic acid was either cDNA or gDNA, and it came from T cells, B-cell-depleted T cells, or PBMCs.

Germline loops: CDR1 SGHNT, CDR2 YYREEE (reference sequence). The CDR3 has 16 residues. Losses at the gene ends were 4 bases for V and 7 bases for J; bases not matched to a gene: 13. In the authors' methods: The assay estimated nucleated cells by amplifying reference gene primers. The data were produced by immunoSEQ multiplex PCR, yet TCRdb's version contains in-frame clones alone and is incomplete. The V and J calls and the clone size are those of that table, but D and trimming were determined from the DNA. There are more than 300,000 clones in the sample; around 87% occur only once, and 8% to 13% lies in the top ten. Enrollment of patients from Seattle took place during active infection, with longitudinal follow-up.

The TCR sequence derives from a woman between 25 and 40 years old with COVID-19, enrolled during active disease. The sequenced material came from peripheral blood. The V call is TRBV5-4, the J call TRBJ2-1, with TRBD2 matching over 8 bases. CDR3 DNA: TGTGCCAGCAGCACGGGGGGGGACCGACCTTTGAATGAGCAGTTCTTC. This translates into CASSTGGDRPLNEQFF.